These T cell receptor beta chains were read from a single sample in a study of T cell responses to AZD1222 COVID-19 vaccine. Assay used: immunoSEQ multiplex PCR; TCRdb lists only in-frame clones, some missing. The top ten clones hold 1.5% of a sample with about 84,000 clones, about 85% of them seen once. Sequencing was performed on peripheral blood, taken on day 0 of AZD1222 vaccination. The receptors originated from an adult in good health. Each CDR3 is given with its conserved first and last residue. Fields, in order: clone size, D gene, J gene, V gene, CDR3 DNA, CDR3 protein. A D gene is named only where the DNA matches it firmly. Expanded clones are given a class, and other clones once, few, many or no size at all.

>-|TRBD1|TRBJ1-1|TRBV27
TGTGCCAGCAGTGACAGGGGAGATGAAGCTTTCTTT
CASSDRGDEAFF
>-|-|TRBJ2-7|TRBV5-1
TGCGCCAGCAGCCCAGCTGGACTGGTTGACGCCTACGAGCAGTACTTC
CASSPAGLVDAYEQYF
>-|-|TRBJ1-4|TRBV30
TGTGCCTGGAGTGCAATCCGGGGCCTTAATGAAAAACTGTTTTTT
CAWSAIRGLNEKLFF
>-|TRBD1|TRBJ1-1|TRBV6-1
TGTGCCAGCAGTGAAAGGGGGCTAACCGGTGAAGCTTTCTTT
CASSERGLTGEAFF
>-|-|TRBJ1-5|TRBV12-3/TRBV12-4
TGTGCCAGCAGCCTCAATGATCAGCCCCAGCATTTT
CASSLNDQPQHF
>-|TRBD2|TRBJ2-7|TRBV9
TGTGCCAGCAGCGGAGGGACTAGCGGTTCCTACGAGCAGTACTTC
CASSGGTSGSYEQYF
>-|-|TRBJ2-5|TRBV5-1
TGCGCCAGCAGCTGGAATGTGGGAGTAGAGACCCAGTACTTC
CASSWNVGVETQYF
>-|-|TRBJ1-3|TRBV12-5
TGTGCTAGTGGTTCGTCGATCTCTGGAAACACCATATATTTT
CASGSSISGNTIYF
>-|-|TRBJ1-1|TRBV6-5
TGTGCCAGCAGTTCCCAGGCGAACACTGAAGCTTTCTTT
CASSSQANTEAFF
>-|-|TRBJ1-2|TRBV5-6
TGTGCCAGCAGCTTGAAGGACAATGGCTACACCTTC
CASSLKDNGYTF
>-|TRBD1|TRBJ2-2|TRBV7-2
TGTGCCAGCAGCCTCAGACGACGGACAGGGGGGAACACCGGGGAGCTGTTTTTT
CASSLRRRTGGNTGELFF
>-|-|TRBJ1-5|TRBV6-1
TGTGCCAGCAGTGATAAGGGGTTCTCTAGCAATCAGCCCCAGCATTTT
CASSDKGFSSNQPQHF
>few|-|TRBJ2-7|TRBV30
TGTGCCTGGAGTGTACCTAGCTCCTACGAGCAGTACTTC
CAWSVPSSYEQYF
>once|-|TRBJ1-2|TRBV7-8
TGTGCCAGCAGCCCGAACGAGGGGGTGAGGTATGGCTACACCTTC
CASSPNEGVRYGYTF
>-|TRBD1|TRBJ1-5|TRBV6-5
TGTGCCAGCAGTTACTCGGGACAGGGTGGCCAGCCCCAGCATTTT
CASSYSGQGGQPQHF
>-|-|TRBJ2-1|TRBV21-1
TGTGCCAGCAGCGGCCGAAGGGCGGGAGGATGTTATGAGCAGTTCTTC
CASSGRRAGGCYEQFF
>-|TRBD1|TRBJ2-7|TRBV29-1
TGCAGCGTTTCGACAGGGGGCCGCACCTACGAGCAGTACTTC
CSVSTGGRTYEQYF
>-|TRBD2|TRBJ2-7|TRBV3-1/TRBV3-2
TGTGCCAGCAGCCAAGAGTCTAGCGGGACCCACGAGCAGTACTTC
CASSQESSGTHEQYF
>-|TRBD2|TRBJ2-3|TRBV4-2
TGTGCCAGCAGCCAAGATGGGACTAGCGAGGGACACACAGATACGCAGTATTTT
CASSQDGTSEGHTDTQYF
>-|-|TRBJ1-3|TRBV6-5
TGTGCCAGCAGCCCAACTGGAAACACCATATATTTT
CASSPTGNTIYF
>-|TRBD1|TRBJ1-6|TRBV6-5
TGTGCCAGCAATTCGAGGACAGGGGTCTCACCCCTCCACTTT
CASNSRTGVSPLHF
>-|TRBD1|TRBJ1-1|TRBV4-3
TGCGCCAGCAGCCACGTGGGACAGGGGCCCGTTGAAGCTTTCTTT
CASSHVGQGPVEAFF
>-|TRBD2|TRBJ2-3|TRBV7-3
TGTGCCAGCAGTGGACTAGCGGGCACAGATACGCAGTATTTT
CASSGLAGTDTQYF
>once|TRBD1|TRBJ1-5|TRBV19
TGTGCCAGTAGTATAGACCGCCCGACAGGGGAGGATCAGCCCCAGCATTTT
CASSIDRPTGEDQPQHF
>-|-|TRBJ1-2|TRBV5-4
TGTGCCAGCAGCCAGGTCGAGAACTATGGCTACACCTTC
CASSQVENYGYTF
>-|-|TRBJ2-3|TRBV7-3
TGTGCCAGCAGCTTAACAGATACGCAGTATTTT
CASSLTDTQYF
>-|TRBD2|TRBJ2-1|TRBV5-1
TGCGCCAGCAGCTTGGGGACTAGCGGGTTTAGCTCCTACAATGAGCAGTTCTTC
CASSLGTSGFSSYNEQFF
>-|-|TRBJ1-2|TRBV6-6
TGTGCCAGCAGCTGGGAAAGGGGCTACACCTTC
CASSWERGYTF
>-|TRBD2|TRBJ2-3|TRBV3-1/TRBV3-2
TGTGCCAGCAGCTATCTAGCGGGAGAGTCATCAGATACGCAGTATTTT
CASSYLAGESSDTQYF
>-|-|TRBJ2-1|TRBV6-6
TGTGCCAGCAGTTACTCAGGGGGAGGGGGGCAAAACGAGCAGTTCTTC
CASSYSGGGGQNEQFF
>-|-|TRBJ2-5|TRBV2
TGTGCCAGCAGTGAAGGCAGGACAGAGTACCAAGAGACCCAGTACTTC
CASSEGRTEYQETQYF
>once|-|TRBJ1-1|TRBV5-1
TGCGCCAGCAGCTTGGGACAGACAAACACTGAAGCTTTCTTT
CASSLGQTNTEAFF
>once|-|TRBJ2-7|TRBV12-3/TRBV12-4
TGTGCCAGCAGTCACCAGGGCAACGAGCAGTACTTC
CASSHQGNEQYF
>-|-|TRBJ1-1|TRBV7-2
TGTGCCAGCACCACCGGGACCCCCGAAGCTTTCTTT
CASTTGTPEAFF
>-|TRBD2|TRBJ2-2|TRBV4-2
TGTGCCAGCAGCCAAGTTGGACTAGCAGGGTCAACCGGGGAGCTGTTTTTT
CASSQVGLAGSTGELFF
>-|-|TRBJ2-1|TRBV12-3/TRBV12-4
TGTGCCAGCAGTCCGCTTAACGGGGGAGAGCAGTTCTTC
CASSPLNGGEQFF
>-|-|TRBJ1-1|TRBV29-1
TGCAGCGTCCAAAAGGGGACCGCGAACACTGAAGCTTTCTTT
CSVQKGTANTEAFF
>few|-|TRBJ1-5|TRBV19
TGTGCCAGTAGTACGAGTCGACTCATCAATCAGCCCCAGCATTTT
CASSTSRLINQPQHF
>-|-|TRBJ1-2|TRBV6-5
TGTGCCAGCAGGTTCCCCCGGGACGGCTATGGCTACACCTTC
CASRFPRDGYGYTF
>once|-|TRBJ1-3|TRBV11-2
TGTGCCAGCCAGGACTCGGCCGGAAACACCATATATTTT
CASQDSAGNTIYF
>-|TRBD1|TRBJ2-6|TRBV27
TGTGCCAGTTCCTTGCTCGGACAGGAAGACTCTGGGGCCAACGTCCTGACTTTC
CASSLLGQEDSGANVLTF
>-|TRBD1|TRBJ2-1|TRBV7-2
TGTGCCAGCAGCTTAGCGGGGACAGGGCCCCTCAATGAGCAGTTCTTC
CASSLAGTGPLNEQFF
>once|TRBD2|TRBJ2-3|TRBV5-4
TGTGCCAGCAGCTTGGGACTAGCGGACTACACAGATACGCAGTATTTT
CASSLGLADYTDTQYF
>-|-|TRBJ2-7|TRBV18
TGTGCCAGCTCACCGGGGCAGGGTGGTTTCGAGCAGTACTTC
CASSPGQGGFEQYF
>-|-|TRBJ1-5|TRBV5-8
TGTGCCAGCAGGGAGGCTGGGGGCTGGTTGGAGCCCCAGCATTTT
CASREAGGWLEPQHF
>-|-|TRBJ1-1|TRBV2
TGTGCCAGCAGTGAAGCGCGGGTCTCGAACACTGAAGCTTTCTTT
CASSEARVSNTEAFF
>once|-|TRBJ2-1|TRBV28
TGTGCCAGCACTAAAAGGGACCGGGTCAATGAGCAGTTCTTC
CASTKRDRVNEQFF
>-|-|TRBJ1-1|TRBV4-1
TGCGCCAGCAGCGTGGGGACCCTCGGGGGGGCTGAAGCTTTCTTT
CASSVGTLGGAEAFF